This TCR beta chain was captured in a study of T cell repertoires in cytomegalovirus infection. Findings and caveats of the study: In two of eight donors, the top clonotype was HLA-C-restricted CMV-specific.

TCRdb processed the reads anew with MiXCR; each CDR3 protein has one entry. The sample contains around 180,000 distinct CDR3 sequences, roughly a fifth of which appear only once. Remarks on this clonotype: The antigen is unknown.

V lost 0 bases, J lost 1 base, and 10 bases lay in between. The CDR3 is 16 residues long. CDR1 and CDR2 (germline): LNHNV, YYDKDF (reference sequence). The sequence came from a human donor in good health (CMV status not recorded). Some clones in this sample may be carry-over from other donors' samples. The chain uses TRBV15 and TRBJ1-3; D might be TRBD1 (5 bases). The source material was PBMCs. The CDR3 loop is CATSRDPPGSGNTIYF. The CDR3 DNA follows: TGTGCCACCAGCAGAGATCCCCCAGGGTCTGGAAACACCATATATTTT.